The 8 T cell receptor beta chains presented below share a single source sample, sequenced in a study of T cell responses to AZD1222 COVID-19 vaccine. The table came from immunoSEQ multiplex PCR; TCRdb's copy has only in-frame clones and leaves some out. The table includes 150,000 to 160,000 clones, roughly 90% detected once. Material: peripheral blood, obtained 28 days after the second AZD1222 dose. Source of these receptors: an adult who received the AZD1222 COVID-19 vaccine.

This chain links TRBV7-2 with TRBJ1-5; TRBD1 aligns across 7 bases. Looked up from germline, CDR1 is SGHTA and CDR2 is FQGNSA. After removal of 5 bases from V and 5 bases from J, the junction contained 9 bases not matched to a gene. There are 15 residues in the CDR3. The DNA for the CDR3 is TGTGCCAGCAGCCCCCAGGGGGGGCTTTATCAGCCCCAGCATTTT. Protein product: CASSPQGGLYQPQHF.

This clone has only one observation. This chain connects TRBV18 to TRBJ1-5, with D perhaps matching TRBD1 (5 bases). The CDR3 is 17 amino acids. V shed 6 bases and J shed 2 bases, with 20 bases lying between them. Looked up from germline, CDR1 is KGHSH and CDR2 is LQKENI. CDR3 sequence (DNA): TGTGCCAGCTCGCCAACCGAGGTCGCGGGGGGCAATCAGCCCCAGCATTTT. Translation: CASSPTEVAGGNQPQHF.

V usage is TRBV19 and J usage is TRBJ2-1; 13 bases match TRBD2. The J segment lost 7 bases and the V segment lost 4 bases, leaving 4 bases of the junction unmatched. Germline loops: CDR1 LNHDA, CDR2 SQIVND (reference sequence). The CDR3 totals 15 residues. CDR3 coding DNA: TGTGCCAGTAGTACCGGACTAGCGGGAGTAAATGAGCAGTTCTTC. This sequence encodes CASSTGLAGVNEQFF.

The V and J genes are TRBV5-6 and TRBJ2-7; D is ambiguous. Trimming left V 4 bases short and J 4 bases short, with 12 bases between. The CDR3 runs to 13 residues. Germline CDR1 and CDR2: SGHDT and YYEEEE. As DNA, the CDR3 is TGTGCCAGCAGCAAATCGAATGCGTACGAGCAGTACTTC. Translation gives CASSKSNAYEQYF.

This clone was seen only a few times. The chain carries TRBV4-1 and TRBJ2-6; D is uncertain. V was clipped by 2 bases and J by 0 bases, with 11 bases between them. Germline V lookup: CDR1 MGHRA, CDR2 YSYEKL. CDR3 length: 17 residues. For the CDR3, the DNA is TGCGCCAGCAGCCAACCCCTGAGATCCTCTGGGGCCAACGTCCTGACTTTC. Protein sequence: CASSQPLRSSGANVLTF.

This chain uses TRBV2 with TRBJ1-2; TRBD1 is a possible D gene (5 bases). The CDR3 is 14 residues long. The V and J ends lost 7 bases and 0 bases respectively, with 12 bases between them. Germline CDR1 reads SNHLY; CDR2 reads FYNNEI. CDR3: CASKVGLANYGYTF. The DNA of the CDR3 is TGTGCCAGCAAGGTGGGACTAGCTAACTATGGCTACACCTTC.

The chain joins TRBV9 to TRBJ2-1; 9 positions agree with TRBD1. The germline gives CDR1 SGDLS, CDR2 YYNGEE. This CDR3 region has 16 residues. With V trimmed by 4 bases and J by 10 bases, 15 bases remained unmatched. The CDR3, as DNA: TGTGCCAGCAGCTTAACCGGGACAGGGAGTCCCTTAGAGCAGTTCTTC. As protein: CASSLTGTGSPLEQFF.

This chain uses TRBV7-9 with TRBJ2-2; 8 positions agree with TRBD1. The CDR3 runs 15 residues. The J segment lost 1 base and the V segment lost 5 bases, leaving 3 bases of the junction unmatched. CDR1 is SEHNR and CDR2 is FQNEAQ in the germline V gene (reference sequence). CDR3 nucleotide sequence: TGTGCCAGCAGCCCCGACAGGGGGAACACCGGGGAGCTGTTTTTT. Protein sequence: CASSPDRGNTGELFF.